A selection of T cell receptor beta chains follows, all from one sample in a study of T cells in tuberculosis. Only in-frame clones appear in the TCRdb table, and some are missing; sequencing was by immunoSEQ multiplex PCR. The sample consists of about 36,000 clones, over 85% of them appearing once. The specimen sequenced was PBMCs. The source of these receptors is a donor aged 10-29 years with latent tuberculosis or without tuberculosis infection. The CDR3 runs from the conserved cysteine through the conserved F or W. The D gene is left open where the match is weak.

cdr3_aa d_call v_call
CASSFRGTGAKGQPQHF TRBD1 TRBV13
CASSQEASGVAGELFF TRBD2 TRBV4-1
CAWSVSWGHSNQPQHF . TRBV30
CASRSGTGMYEQYF TRBD1 TRBV6-5
CASSEAIESSYNSPLHF . TRBV6-1
CSVAVSSNQPQHF . TRBV29-1
CASSQASGGTYNEQFF TRBD2 TRBV4-1
CASSLDRGMNEQYF TRBD1 TRBV7-3
CASSSGRATGHYEQYF . TRBV5-4
CASSLGQGQGEKLFF TRBD1 TRBV7-2
CASSDGASGSYEQYF TRBD2 TRBV2
CASSPPGRGFYGYTF . TRBV4-1
CASKIYQRDEQYF . TRBV2